This entry lists 31 T cell receptor beta chains sequenced from one sample in a study of early T cells in non-severe SARS-CoV-2 infection. Each CDR3 protein gets one entry after TCRdb re-called the 5' RACE reads with MiXCR. Found here are 81,000 or so distinct CDR3 sequences, over 9.5% of them singletons; the top ten hold 3.4%. Material for sequencing was whole blood. Every receptor here comes from an adult who was a healthcare worker with PCR-confirmed SARS-CoV-2 infection or an uninfected control (not recorded which).

CDR3 nucleotides: TGTGCCTGGAGTATGGGGGGCTCTGAGCAGTTCTTC. The encoded protein is CAWSMGGSEQFF. The chain couples TRBV30 to TRBJ2-1; tentatively, D is TRBD1 or TRBD2 (6 bases each). Trimming shortened V by 2 bases and J by 9 bases, and 11 bases separated the two germline ends. The CDR3 sequence is 12 residues long. Germline CDR1 and CDR2: GTSNPN and SVGIG (reference sequence).

The chain combines TRBV28 with TRBJ2-7; possible D gene TRBD2, 5 bases. V was shortened by 10 bases and J by 5 bases, with 12 bases between the two germline ends. Germline-derived CDR1 and CDR2 are MDHEN and SYDVKM. The CDR3 length is 11 residues. The CDR3 region is CAIVRGNEQYF. CDR3 in DNA: TGTGCCATCGTACGGGGAAACGAGCAGTACTTC. Filled out from reference TRBV28 and TRBJ2-7, the complete variable domain reads DVKVTQSSRYLVKRTGEKVFLECVQDMDHENMFWYRQDPGLGLRLIYFSYDVKMKEKGDIPEGYSVSREKKERFSLILESASTNQTSMYLCAIVRGNEQYFGPGTRLTVT.

V is TRBV28 and J is TRBJ1-1; 8 nucleotides align to TRBD1. This CDR3 spans 14 amino acids. Per germline, CDR1 MDHEN and CDR2 SYDVKM. V shed 6 bases, J shed 1 base, and the junction held 4 bases outside the gene matches. In DNA, the CDR3 is TGTGCCAGCAGGAAGGGACAGGCGAACACTGAAGCTTTCTTT. Encoded protein: CASRKGQANTEAFF. Variable domain in full (rest from reference TRBV28 and TRBJ1-1): DVKVTQSSRYLVKRTGEKVFLECVQDMDHENMFWYRQDPGLGLRLIYFSYDVKMKEKGDIPEGYSVSREKKERFSLILESASTNQTSMYLCASRKGQANTEAFFGQGTRLTVV.

This clonotype was found a few times. The chain links TRBV7-2 to TRBJ2-5; D perhaps matches TRBD2 (5 bases). The CDR3 has 14 residues. Germline V lookup: CDR1 SGHTA, CDR2 FQGNSA. Trimming removed 2 bases at V and 1 base at J, with 8 bases between. This CDR3 is CASSLTGTQETQYF. CDR3 DNA sequence: TGTGCCAGCAGCTTAACGGGAACCCAAGAGACCCAGTACTTC.

The table lists this clonotype with many counts. V is TRBV20-1 and J is TRBJ1-1; D may be TRBD1 (6 bases). Germline lookup yields CDR1 DFQATT and CDR2 SNEGSKA (reference sequence). There are 13 residues in the CDR3. V lost 0 bases, J lost 4 bases, and 9 bases lay in between. The CDR3 loop reads CSARDQGSTEAFF. The DNA of the CDR3 is TGCAGTGCTAGAGATCAGGGGAGCACTGAAGCTTTCTTT.

The sample holds one count of this clonotype. A read error is likely, as this CDR3 ends without the conserved phenylalanine or tryptophan. The chain recombines TRBV10-3 with TRBJ2-3; 12 nucleotides align to TRBD2. J was trimmed by 3 bases and V by 0 bases; bases with no gene match: 4. Germline CDR1 ENHRY, CDR2 SYGVKD. This CDR3 is 17 amino acids long. CDR3 amino acids: CAISESLAGGRTDTQYL. The CDR3 DNA sequence: TGTGCCATCAGTGAGTCACTAGCGGGAGGTAGGACAGATACGCAGTATTTA.

This clonotype was detected once. This chain joins TRBV18 and TRBJ1-1; unclear D gene. Germline CDR1 and CDR2: KGHSH and LQKENI. CDR3 length: 17 amino acids. V shed 0 bases and J shed 1 base, with 15 bases lying between them. The CDR3 spells CASSPPHEARTNTEAFF. The CDR3 bases are TGTGCCAGCTCACCACCCCATGAGGCCCGGACGAACACTGAAGCTTTCTTT.

V gene TRBV7-2 combines with J gene TRBJ2-1; no definite D call. Deletions cut 1 base from V and 6 bases from J, with 10 bases between. The CDR3 is 14 amino acids. CDR1 is SGHTA, CDR2 FQGNSA, per germline. CDR3 in DNA: TGTGCCAGCAGCTTAGTTGCCTCCGGCAATGAGCAGTTCTTC. Its translation is CASSLVASGNEQFF.

This clonotype came up many times. The chain combines TRBV5-5 with TRBJ2-3; weak D call: TRBD2 (5 bases). Trimming pared 3 bases from V and 5 bases from J, leaving 19 bases between. In germline, CDR1 is SGHKS, CDR2 YYEKEE (reference sequence). CDR3 size: 16 residues. CDR3 in DNA: TGTGCCAGCAGCTGGAGCCCGGGAATCGGAGGAGATACGCAGTATTTT. This encodes CASSWSPGIGGDTQYF.

This clonotype has more than one count but fewer than ten. The chain carries TRBV29-1 and TRBJ2-2; D may be TRBD1 or TRBD2 (5 bases each). CDR3 length: 12 residues. Germline V gene lookup returns CDR1 SQVTM and CDR2 ANQGSEA. With 4 bases removed from V and 3 bases from J, the gap between germline ends came to 6 bases. Here the CDR3 reads CSVGGDTGELFF. For the CDR3, the DNA is TGCAGCGTTGGAGGGGACACCGGGGAGCTGTTTTTT.

There are many counts of this clonotype. V usage is TRBV18 and J usage is TRBJ2-5, with D hard to call. Germline lookup yields CDR1 KGHSH and CDR2 LQKENI. This CDR3 region has 13 residues. The V and J ends lost 6 bases and 2 bases respectively, with 10 bases between them. DNA of the CDR3: TGTGCCAGCTCTCCGTGGAGACAAGAGACCCAGTACTTC. Protein product: CASSPWRQETQYF.

Many counts were recorded for this clonotype. CDR3 protein: CASSLGRQGIDIQYF. The DNA of the CDR3 is TGTGCCAGCAGCTTAGGTCGGCAGGGGATTGACATTCAGTACTTC. The chain combines TRBV7-2 with TRBJ2-4, with a tentative D call TRBD1 (6 bases). Trimming took off 1 base at V and 8 bases at J, with 15 bases between the two ends. Looked up from germline, CDR1 is SGHTA and CDR2 is FQGNSA. CDR3 length: 15 residues.

The table lists this clonotype with many counts. This chain uses TRBV20-1 with TRBJ2-2; D gene ambiguous. Trimming removed 0 bases from V and 2 bases from J, with 13 bases in between. This CDR3 is 16 amino acids long. CDR1 is DFQATT, CDR2 SNEGSKA, per germline (reference sequence). CDR3 DNA sequence: TGCAGTGCTAGAGATCCAGGCCTCCTAAACACCGGGGAGCTGTTTTTT. This translates into CSARDPGLLNTGELFF.

This clonotype was seen repeatedly, ten times or more. This chain joins TRBV12-3 or TRBV12-4 and TRBJ1-5; 10 bases are a match to TRBD1. With 7 bases clipped from V and 10 bases from J, the junction kept 10 bases outside the gene matches. The CDR3 contains 14 residues. Written as DNA, the CDR3 is TGTGCCAGCACCATCGGGGACAGGGGAAGCCCCCAGCATTTT. Amino acids: CASTIGDRGSPQHF.

The rearrangement uses TRBV3-1 and TRBJ1-2; D remains unclear. Trimming took off 5 bases at V and 5 bases at J, with 9 bases between the two ends. This CDR3 region has 12 residues. Germline CDR1 is LGHDT and CDR2 is YNNKEL (reference sequence). CDR3 region: CASSFEKYGYTF. The CDR3 nucleotides are TGTGCCAGCAGCTTCGAAAAATATGGCTACACCTTC.

This clonotype was seen repeatedly, ten times or more. The chain is built from TRBV24-1 and TRBJ2-1, with D tentatively TRBD1 (5 bases). Trimming cost V 9 bases and J 9 bases, with 14 bases left between them. The CDR3 sequence is 12 residues long. Germline V gene sequence: CDR1 KGHDR, CDR2 SFDVKD. DNA of the CDR3: TGTGCCACCGGTCATGGGGCATTTGAGCAGTTCTTC. Its protein product is CATGHGAFEQFF.

This clonotype was seen only a few times. The rearrangement uses TRBV14 and TRBJ2-6, with 7 bases aligning to TRBD1. The V and J ends lost 6 bases and 2 bases, in that order; junction bases with no gene match: 4. The germline gives CDR1 SGHDN, CDR2 FVKESK. CDR3 length: 15 amino acids. Written as DNA, the CDR3 is TGTGCCAGCAGAAGAACAGGGGCTGGGGCCAACGTCCTGACTTTC. Protein product: CASRRTGAGANVLTF.

This clonotype was counted at least ten times. J is TRBJ2-1 and V is TRBV4-2; no definite D call. Germline V gene lookup returns CDR1 LGHNA and CDR2 YNFKEQ. V gave up 1 base and J gave up 8 bases, with 6 bases separating them. CDR3 length: 12 residues. The CDR3 nucleotides read TGTGCCAGCAGCCAAGTCCCCGATGAGCAGTTCTTC. Its protein is CASSQVPDEQFF.

This clonotype was recorded a few times. This sequence joins TRBV12-3 or TRBV12-4 and TRBJ2-7; 8 bases align to TRBD2. This CDR3 is built from 18 residues. The V gene end was trimmed by 1 base and the J gene end by 0 bases; junction bases not matched to a gene: 11. CDR3 nucleotides: TGTGCCAGCAGTTTAGGGGCCCTCGGGGGGGGCGCCTCCTACGAGCAGTACTTC. Translating gives CASSLGALGGGASYEQYF.

This clonotype was seen at least ten times. This rearrangement joins TRBV6-5 to TRBJ1-2; 8 bases map to TRBD1. Germline V lookup: CDR1 MNHEY, CDR2 SVGAGI. The CDR3 is made up of 15 amino acids. Germline trimming cut 0 bases from V and 2 bases from J; bases unmatched to any gene: 2. CDR3 coding DNA: TGTGCCAGCAGTTACTCGGCAGGGGGCAACTATGGCTACACCTTC. Translated, it gives CASSYSAGGNYGYTF.

The table lists this clonotype with many counts. This chain connects TRBV2 to TRBJ2-2, with D perhaps TRBD2 (6 bases). V gave up 5 bases and J gave up 4 bases, with 11 bases separating them. The CDR3 has 14 residues. CDR1 and CDR2 from the germline V gene are SNHLY and FYNNEI. The CDR3 DNA is TGTGCCAGCAGTTCTCAGGGAGGCACCGGGGAGCTGTTTTTT. Protein: CASSSQGGTGELFF.

This clonotype was seen more than once but under ten times. The CDR3 protein is CASSLPLAAANTGELFF. The CDR3 DNA reads as TGTGCCAGCAGTCTCCCGCTAGCTGCCGCGAACACCGGGGAGCTGTTTTTT. The chain is built from TRBV28 and TRBJ2-2; possibly TRBD2 for D (5 bases). Germline V gene sequence: CDR1 MDHEN, CDR2 SYDVKM. V was cut by 5 bases and J by 0 bases, with 16 bases left in between. This CDR3 has 17 amino acids.

The sample holds a few counts of this clonotype. This chain connects TRBV6-6 to TRBJ2-7; perhaps TRBD2 as D (6 bases). V was clipped by 3 bases and J by 5 bases, with 17 bases between them. The CDR3 spans 15 residues. Germline CDR1 MNHNY, CDR2 SVGAGI (reference sequence). The CDR3 here is CASSYSGTPPHEQYF. For the CDR3, the DNA is TGTGCCAGCAGTTATTCCGGGACTCCCCCTCACGAGCAGTACTTC.

This clonotype was counted between two and nine times. V is TRBV27 and J is TRBJ2-2, with D tentatively TRBD2 (6 bases). Germline loops: CDR1 MNHEY, CDR2 SMNVEV (reference sequence). Trimming took off 1 base at V and 5 bases at J, with 11 bases between the two ends. The CDR3 totals 15 residues. In nucleotides, the CDR3 is TGTGCCAGCAGTTTATACTTCGGAGGGACCGGGGAGCTGTTTTTT. Translation: CASSLYFGGTGELFF.

V usage is TRBV27 and J usage is TRBJ2-3; D not certain. V lost 2 bases, J lost 6 bases, and 15 bases lay in between. The CDR3 totals 15 residues. Germline CDR1 reads MNHEY; CDR2 reads SMNVEV (reference sequence). CDR3 in DNA: TGTGCCAGCAGTTTACTGGGCAGACACTCGGATACGCAGTATTTT. As protein: CASSLLGRHSDTQYF.

This clonotype turned up a few times. The chain combines TRBV27 with TRBJ2-7; 8 positions agree with TRBD1. The CDR3 has 13 residues. The germline V gene has CDR1 MNHEY and CDR2 SMNVEV (reference sequence). V shed 4 bases, J shed 3 bases, and the junction held 2 bases outside the gene matches. CDR3 sequence reads: CASSWDRNYEQYF. The CDR3 DNA reads as TGTGCCAGCAGTTGGGACAGGAACTACGAGCAGTACTTC.

This chain links TRBV5-6 with TRBJ2-7, with D possibly matching TRBD1 (6 bases). V dropped 3 bases and J dropped 2 bases, with 9 bases sitting between them. Germline V gene data show CDR1 as SGHDT and CDR2 as YYEEEE. This CDR3 comprises 13 residues. DNA of the CDR3: TGTGCCAGCAGCTGGCAGGGGACCTACGAGCAGTACTTC. This gives the protein CASSWQGTYEQYF. Supplemented by reference TRBV5-6 and TRBJ2-7, the full variable domain reads DAGVTQSPTHLIKTRGQQVTLRCSPKSGHDTVSWYQQALGQGPQFIFQYYEEEERQRGNFPDRFSGHQFPNYSSELNVNALLLGDSALYLCASSWQGTYEQYFGPGTRLTVT.

In the case of this clonotype: The missing conserved phenylalanine or tryptophan at the end of this CDR3 makes a read error likely. V gene TRBV19 combines with J gene TRBJ2-7, with 9 bases identical to TRBD1. The length of the CDR3 is 15 residues. After removal of 3 bases from V and 6 bases from J, the junction contained 9 bases not matched to a gene. Looked up from germline, CDR1 is LNHDA and CDR2 is SQIVND (reference sequence). The CDR3 here is CASSIPRQGGREQYS. The CDR3, as DNA: TGTGCCAGTAGTATCCCCAGACAGGGGGGACGCGAGCAGTACTCC.

This clonotype was detected only a few times. V gene TRBV28 combines with J gene TRBJ2-7; 8 positions match TRBD1. The CDR3 is made up of 14 amino acids. After removal of 7 bases from V and 1 base from J, the junction contained 6 bases not matched to a gene. Germline V gene lookup returns CDR1 MDHEN and CDR2 SYDVKM. The CDR3 reads CASNDRTGSYEQYF. Here the CDR3 DNA reads TGTGCCAGCAACGACCGGACAGGGTCCTACGAGCAGTACTTC.

There are many counts of this clonotype. The chain has TRBV28 and TRBJ2-7; maybe TRBD1 (10 bases). CDR1 MDHEN and CDR2 SYDVKM come from the germline V gene. The CDR3 totals 15 residues. V was clipped by 5 bases and J by 5 bases, with 19 bases between them. CDR3: CASSPSGTGDNEQYF. The CDR3 coding sequence is TGTGCCAGCAGTCCTAGCGGGACAGGGGACAACGAGCAGTACTTC.

This clonotype rates as medium-sized. The rearrangement joins TRBV29-1 to TRBJ2-2; possibly TRBD1 or TRBD2 for D (5 bases each). CDR3 length: 14 residues. The germline gives CDR1 SQVTM, CDR2 ANQGSEA. Trimming shortened V by 6 bases and J by 0 bases, and 11 bases separated the two germline ends. Here the CDR3 DNA reads TGCAGCGTAGGGACGGCCGCGAACACCGGGGAGCTGTTTTTT. Amino acid sequence: CSVGTAANTGELFF.